This T cell receptor beta chain was documented in a study of cytotoxic CD8 clonotypes in ibrutinib-treated CLL. Study-level results: At progression, clonality fell back toward baseline after rising at ibrutinib response.

The table lists this clone with a few counts. Its antigen is still unknown. With sequencing, the targeted depth ranged from 1 in 200,000 to 1 in 1 million T cells. The assay was immunoSEQ multiplex PCR, and TCRdb's table has in-frame clones only and misses some. The sample holds some 290,000 clones, roughly 85% seen once. Trimming took off 4 bases at V and 5 bases at J, with 15 bases between the two ends. CDR1 is SGDLS, CDR2 YYNGEE, per germline. This CDR3 contains 14 residues. The receptor comes from a human donor with chronic lymphocytic leukemia. This sample comprised PBMCs, obtained before ibrutinib treatment. The J gene is TRBJ1-1, the V gene TRBV9, with D possibly matching TRBD1 (5 bases). The CDR3 protein is CASSSYSGTTEAFF. Here the CDR3 DNA reads TGTGCCAGCAGCTCTTACTCCGGGACTACTGAAGCTTTCTTT. Full variable domain (remainder filled in from reference TRBV9 and TRBJ1-1): DSGVTQTPKHLITATGQRVTLRCSPRSGDLSVYWYQQSLDQGLQFLIQYYNGEERAKGNILERFSAQQFPDLHSELNLSSLELGDSALYFCASSSYSGTTEAFFGQGTRLTVV.